The T cell receptor beta chain described here comes from a study of T cell changes during pregnancy in multiple sclerosis. Only in-frame clones appear in the TCRdb table, and some are missing; sequencing was by immunoSEQ multiplex PCR. The table has some 100,000 clones, more than 85% seen once. This clone appeared many times. The sample consisted of peripheral blood, taken in the second trimester of pregnancy. This TCR was sampled from a female donor with multiple sclerosis, enrolled in a pregnancy study.

The CDR3 loop reads CASSQEGGRGETQYF. The CDR3 bases are TGTGCCAGCAGCCAAGAAGGCGGGAGAGGGGAGACCCAGTACTTC. This rearrangement joins TRBV4-2 to TRBJ2-5, with TRBD2 matching 7 bases. After removal of 0 bases from V and 5 bases from J, the junction contained 6 bases not matched to a gene. Looked up from germline, CDR1 is LGHNA and CDR2 is YNFKEQ. The CDR3 runs to 15 residues.